The rows below give T cell receptor beta chains drawn from one sample of a study of blood T cell repertoires in COVID-19. The method was immunoSEQ multiplex PCR; TCRdb's version includes in-frame clones alone and lacks a portion of them. The sample has tens of thousands of clones, roughly 77% seen once. The material sequenced was peripheral blood. Receptors originate from an older man with active or convalescent COVID-19. Each CDR3 is given with its conserved first and last residue. D genes are given only for firm matches. Rows may omit the clone size; those that give it use once, few, many or a size class.

>once|TRBD2|TRBJ2-3|TRBV11-3
TGTGCCAGCAGCACCCCCGGGACTAGCGGGAGCCGCACAGATACGCAGTATTTT
CASSTPGTSGSRTDTQYF
>-|-|TRBJ2-7|TRBV5-1
TGCGCCAGCAGCCCCGAGGGGGGGTCCTACGAGCAGTACTTC
CASSPEGGSYEQYF
>once|-|TRBJ1-3|TRBV19
TGTGCCAGTAGTCCGACGGGGAATTCTGGAAACACCATATATTTT
CASSPTGNSGNTIYF
>-|-|TRBJ1-1|TRBV6-2/TRBV6-3
TGTGCCAGCAGTTACTCCCTCGAAGCTTTCTTT
CASSYSLEAFF
>-|TRBD1|TRBJ2-3|TRBV18
TGTGCCAGCTCACGACGACAGGGTAGCACAGATACGCAGTATTTT
CASSRRQGSTDTQYF
>-|TRBD1|TRBJ2-1|TRBV2
TGTGCCAGCAGTGAAGACTCCGGGACAGGGGCCTACAATGAGCAGTTCTTC
CASSEDSGTGAYNEQFF
>-|TRBD1|TRBJ1-5|TRBV18
TGTGCCAGCTCACCTTTGGGACAGGGCAATCAGCCCCAGCATTTT
CASSPLGQGNQPQHF
>-|TRBD2|TRBJ2-1|TRBV2
TGTGCCAGCAGTACTTCTAGCGGGAGGTACAATGAGCAGTTCTTC
CASSTSSGRYNEQFF
>once|-|TRBJ2-1|TRBV6-5
TGTGCCAGCAGCCGGACGAGCGACTACTACAATGAGCAGTTCTTC
CASSRTSDYYNEQFF
>-|-|TRBJ2-2|TRBV11-2
TGTGCCAGCAGCTTCTCAAACTCACAGTCCGGGGAGCTGTTTTTT
CASSFSNSQSGELFF
>-|TRBD1|TRBJ2-5|TRBV5-1
TGCGCCAGCAGCCCGGAGGACAGGGACTGGGAGACCCAGTACTTC
CASSPEDRDWETQYF
>-|TRBD1|TRBJ1-1|TRBV9
TGTGCCAGCAGCGTAGCCCCCCAGGGGGTGAACACTGAAGCTTTCTTT
CASSVAPQGVNTEAFF
>-|-|TRBJ1-1|TRBV4-2
TGTGCCAGCAGGAATCGAGGGGGGGTGGTAAGGAACACTGAAGCTTTCTTT
CASRNRGGVVRNTEAFF
>few|-|TRBJ1-6|TRBV24-1
TGTGCCACCTCTAGTGGTGCCTCAAGGGGTACCGACAGCTCCTATAATTCACCCCTCCACTTT
CATSSGASRGTDSSYNSPLHF
>-|TRBD1|TRBJ2-1|TRBV7-2
TGTGCCAGCAGCTCCCGACAGGGATCCAATGAGCAGTTCTTC
CASSSRQGSNEQFF
>-|TRBD1|TRBJ1-1|TRBV7-6
TGTGCCAGCAGCTTCGACCGGGACAGGGGAATGAACACTGAAGCTTTCTTT
CASSFDRDRGMNTEAFF
>-|-|TRBJ2-1|TRBV9
TGTGCCAGCAGCCCCAAGGACTTCTGGGGAGGCGATGAGCAGTTCTTC
CASSPKDFWGGDEQFF
>medium-sized|-|TRBJ2-7|TRBV12-5
TGTGCTAGTGGTGTATCCGGGAATAGCTACGAGCAGTACTTC
CASGVSGNSYEQYF